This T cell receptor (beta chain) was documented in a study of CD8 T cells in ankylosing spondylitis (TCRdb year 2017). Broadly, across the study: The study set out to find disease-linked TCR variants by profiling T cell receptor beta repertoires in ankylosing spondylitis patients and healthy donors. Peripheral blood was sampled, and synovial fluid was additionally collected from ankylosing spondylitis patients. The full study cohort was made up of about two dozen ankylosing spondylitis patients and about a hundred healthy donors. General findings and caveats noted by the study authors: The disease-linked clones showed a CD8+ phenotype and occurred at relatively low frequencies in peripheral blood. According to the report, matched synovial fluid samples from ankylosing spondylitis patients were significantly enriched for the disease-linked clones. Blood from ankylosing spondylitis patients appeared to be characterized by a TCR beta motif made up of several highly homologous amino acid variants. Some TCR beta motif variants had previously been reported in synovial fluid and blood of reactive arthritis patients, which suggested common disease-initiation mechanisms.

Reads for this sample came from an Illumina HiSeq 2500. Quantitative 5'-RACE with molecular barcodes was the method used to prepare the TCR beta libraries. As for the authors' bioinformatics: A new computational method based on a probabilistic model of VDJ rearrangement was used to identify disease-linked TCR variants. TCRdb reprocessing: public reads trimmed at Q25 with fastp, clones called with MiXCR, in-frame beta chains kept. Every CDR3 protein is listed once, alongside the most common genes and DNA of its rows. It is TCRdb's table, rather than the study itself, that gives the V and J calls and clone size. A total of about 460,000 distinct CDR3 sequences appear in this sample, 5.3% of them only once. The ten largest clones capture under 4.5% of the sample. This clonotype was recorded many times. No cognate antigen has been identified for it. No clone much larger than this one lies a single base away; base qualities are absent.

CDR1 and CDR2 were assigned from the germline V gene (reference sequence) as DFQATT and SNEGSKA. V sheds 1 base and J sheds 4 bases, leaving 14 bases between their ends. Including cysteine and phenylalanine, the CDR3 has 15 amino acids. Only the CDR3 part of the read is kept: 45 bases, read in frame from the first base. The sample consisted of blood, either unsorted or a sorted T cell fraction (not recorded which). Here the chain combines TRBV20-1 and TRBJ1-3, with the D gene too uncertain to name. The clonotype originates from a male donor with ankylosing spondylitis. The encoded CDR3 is CSARAPLLSGNTIYF. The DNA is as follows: TGCAGTGCTAGAGCCCCGCTACTTTCGGGAAACACCATATATTTT.